The 23 T cell receptor beta chains below were found in one sample sequenced in a study of blood T cell repertoires in COVID-19. The table came from immunoSEQ multiplex PCR; TCRdb's copy has only in-frame clones and leaves some out. The sample holds around 180,000 clones, roughly 83% seen once. The sequenced material came from PBMCs or T cells enriched from blood (not recorded which). All receptors come from a woman aged 30 to 39 who had recovered from COVID-19.

The chain combines TRBV11-3 with TRBJ1-1; 8 nucleotides match TRBD1. Germline V gene sequence: CDR1 SGHNT, CDR2 YENEEA. With 5 bases clipped from V and 8 bases from J, the junction kept 13 bases outside the gene matches. This CDR3 has 15 amino acids. The CDR3 sequence: CASSPGLDRGGEAFF. CDR3 sequence (DNA): TGTGCCAGCAGCCCTGGACTCGACAGGGGCGGAGAAGCTTTCTTT.

The chain has TRBV27 and TRBJ1-2, with 7 bases that match TRBD1. Germline V lookup: CDR1 MNHEY, CDR2 SMNVEV (reference sequence). The CDR3 sequence is 12 residues long. The J segment lost 7 bases and the V segment lost 5 bases, leaving 4 bases of the junction unmatched. The CDR3 sequence: CASSQTGTGYTF. The CDR3, as DNA: TGTGCCAGCAGTCAGACAGGGACTGGCTACACCTTC.

J is TRBJ1-1 and V is TRBV5-4; D ambiguous. The CDR3 contains 14 residues. From germline, CDR1 is SGHNT and CDR2 YYREEE (reference sequence). V lost 0 bases to trimming and J lost 4 bases, with 10 bases between them. The CDR3, as DNA: TGTGCCAGCAGCTTGGCGATCCGGGGCACTGAAGCTTTCTTT. Its protein is CASSLAIRGTEAFF.

The rearrangement joins TRBV5-4 to TRBJ1-4; 9 bases align to TRBD1. CDR3 length equals 14 residues. Per germline, CDR1 SGHNT and CDR2 YYREEE (reference sequence). V dropped 3 bases and J dropped 5; count of bases not matched to a gene: 2. The chain's CDR3 is CASSWTGVNEKLFF. As DNA, the CDR3 is TGTGCCAGCAGCTGGACAGGGGTCAATGAAAAACTGTTTTTT.

The chain is built from TRBV7-2 and TRBJ1-1, with D unresolved. CDR1 and CDR2 (germline): SGHTA, FQGNSA. The germline V and J ends were trimmed by 1 base and 2 bases, with 8 bases remaining between them. This CDR3 contains 14 residues. The CDR3 coding sequence is TGTGCCAGCAGCTTAGTTCTCTTCAACACTGAAGCTTTCTTT. Translation: CASSLVLFNTEAFF.

The rearrangement links TRBV19 to TRBJ2-3; the D is unclear. Deletions cut 5 bases from V and 9 bases from J, with 12 bases between. Germline V CDR1 and CDR2: LNHDA, SQIVND (reference sequence). The CDR3 is made up of 12 amino acids. This CDR3 is CASSYPLSTQYF. CDR3 DNA: TGTGCCAGTAGTTATCCACTAAGCACGCAGTATTTT.

V and J are TRBV27 and TRBJ1-4; no reliable D call. Looked up from germline, CDR1 is MNHEY and CDR2 is SMNVEV (reference sequence). Trimming took off 5 bases at V and 8 bases at J, with 21 bases between the two ends. This CDR3 contains 16 residues. CDR3 coding DNA: TGTGCCAGCAGTCCTAACTTCATGCCGTTCGGGGAAAAACTGTTTTTT. It codes for CASSPNFMPFGEKLFF.

The genes are TRBV21-1 and TRBJ2-7; the table calls TRBD2, which could not be checked here. TRBV21-1 is a recognized pseudogene. The CDR3 is 23 residues long. Here the CDR3 DNA reads TGTGCCAGCAGCAAACCCTCCCCGGTCGTATCCTTACCGGGATCCGGTCCTTCCTACGAGCAGTACTTC. This sequence encodes CASSKPSPVVSLPGSGPSYEQYF.

The chain links TRBV6-4 to TRBJ2-7; D unresolved. Germline loops: CDR1 MRHNA, CDR2 SNTAGT. V was shortened by 3 bases and J by 3 bases, with 15 bases between the two germline ends. The length of the CDR3 is 15 residues. CDR3 in amino acids: CASSEVVYSVYEQYF. In DNA form, the CDR3 reads TGTGCCAGCAGTGAGGTGGTATACTCGGTCTACGAGCAGTACTTC.

This sequence joins TRBV20-1 and TRBJ2-1; 12 nucleotides agree with TRBD2. V shed 3 bases and J 8 bases; nucleotides not matched to a gene: 14. The CDR3 is made up of 17 amino acids. Germline loops: CDR1 DFQATT, CDR2 SNEGSKA (reference sequence). The CDR3 DNA is TGCAGTGCTAGTAAAGAGACTAGCGGGAGAAAGAGAGATGAGCAGTTCTTC. As protein: CSASKETSGRKRDEQFF.

The chain uses TRBV6-5 and TRBJ1-5, with D perhaps TRBD1 (5 bases). The CDR3 length is 16 residues. Trimming took 0 bases from V and 4 from J, leaving 13 bases between them. Germline CDR1 is MNHEY and CDR2 is SVGAGI. The CDR3: CASSYSAQGINQPQHF. CDR3 sequence (DNA): TGTGCCAGCAGTTACTCAGCCCAGGGAATAAATCAGCCCCAGCATTTT.

The chain combines TRBV5-1 with TRBJ2-7; maybe TRBD2 (7 bases). The CDR3 loop spans 17 amino acids. Germline V gene lookup returns CDR1 SGHRS and CDR2 YFSETQ. Trimming shortened V by 0 bases and J by 5 bases, and 21 bases separated the two germline ends. The CDR3 region has the DNA TGCGCCAGCAGCTTGGCTGGGGGGGGAGACAGGATAAACGAGCAGTACTTC. Translated: CASSLAGGGDRINEQYF. The variable domain in full, with the rest retrieved from reference TRBV5-1 and TRBJ2-7, is KAGVTQTPRYLIKTRGQQVTLSCSPISGHRSVSWYQQTPGQGLQFLFEYFSETQRNKGNFPGRFSGRQFSNSRSEMNVSTLELGDSALYLCASSLAGGGDRINEQYFGPGTRLTVT.

J is TRBJ1-5 and V is TRBV9, with 9 positions matching TRBD1. Germline assignment: CDR1 SGDLS and CDR2 YYNGEE. The length of the CDR3 is 14 residues. Trimming took 4 bases from V and 6 from J; bases not matched to a gene: 5. CDR3 nucleotides: TGTGCCAGCAGCAGCGGGACAGGGAGTCAGCCCCAGCATTTT. This sequence encodes CASSSGTGSQPQHF. Looking up the rest from reference TRBV9 and TRBJ1-5 gives the full variable domain: DSGVTQTPKHLITATGQRVTLRCSPRSGDLSVYWYQQSLDQGLQFLIQYYNGEERAKGNILERFSAQQFPDLHSELNLSSLELGDSALYFCASSSGTGSQPQHFGDGTRLSIL.

The rearrangement links TRBV18 to TRBJ1-2, with 12 bases identical to TRBD1. V was pared by 3 bases and J by 4 bases, with 9 bases of the junction left unmatched. CDR3 size: 17 residues. Germline CDR1 KGHSH, CDR2 LQKENI. CDR3 DNA sequence: TGTGCCAGCTCACCCCCGGGACAGGGGGCTCTCGGCTATGGCTACACCTTC. Residues: CASSPPGQGALGYGYTF.

In its sample, this clone was seen once. This chain joins TRBV4-2 and TRBJ2-5; D is undetermined. V was pared by 0 bases and J by 7 bases, with 9 bases between. CDR3 length equals 13 residues. In germline, CDR1 is LGHNA, CDR2 YNFKEQ. The chain's CDR3 is CASSQDDPGTQYF. CDR3 in DNA: TGTGCCAGCAGCCAAGATGATCCGGGGACCCAGTACTTC.

This clone has a single count. The chain combines TRBV19 with TRBJ2-2; 9 bases fit TRBD2. Germline V gene sequence: CDR1 LNHDA, CDR2 SQIVND (reference sequence). The CDR3 contains 15 residues. J lost 2 bases, V lost 7 bases, and 5 bases had no gene match. The chain's CDR3 is CASIRTSENTGELFF. CDR3 DNA: TGTGCCAGTATCCGGACTAGCGAAAACACCGGGGAGCTGTTTTTT.

Only a few counts were recorded for this clone. This chain joins TRBV11-2 and TRBJ2-7; 8 nucleotides agree with TRBD2. The length of the CDR3 is 14 residues. Germline V lookup: CDR1 SGHAT, CDR2 FQNNGV. The ends lost 4 bases at V and 6 bases at J; junction bases unmatched: 8. The CDR3 DNA reads TGTGCCAGCAGCTCAGAGACGACTAGCGCCGAGCAGTACTTC. Its translation: CASSSETTSAEQYF. The whole variable domain, remainder taken from reference TRBV11-2 and TRBJ2-7, is EAGVAQSPRYKIIEKRQSVAFWCNPISGHATLYWYQQILGQGPKLLIQFQNNGVVDDSQLPKDRFSAERLKGVDSTLKIQPAKLEDSAVYLCASSSETTSAEQYFGPGTRLTVT.

The rearrangement joins TRBV2 to TRBJ2-7; TRBD2 agrees at 12 bases. CDR3 size: 14 residues. The germline V gene has CDR1 SNHLY and CDR2 FYNNEI. The trim removed 6 bases at V and 1 base at J, leaving 1 base unmatched. CDR3 in DNA: TGTGCCAGCAGGGGACTAGCGGGTTCCTACGAGCAGTACTTC. Translation gives CASRGLAGSYEQYF.

The chain joins TRBV6-5 to TRBJ1-1; a possible D gene is TRBD1 (6 bases). Germline V lookup: CDR1 MNHEY, CDR2 SVGAGI. There are 14 residues in the CDR3. The ends were cut back, 6 bases at V and 1 base at J, with 12 bases in the middle. CDR3 sequence: CASRGGAENTEAFF. The CDR3 nucleotides are TGTGCCAGCAGAGGGGGGGCGGAGAACACTGAAGCTTTCTTT.

The CDR3 is CATSDPGQPQHF. CDR3 in DNA: TGTGCCACCAGTGATCCCGGTCAGCCCCAGCATTTT. J is TRBJ1-5 and V is TRBV24-1, with unresolved D. This CDR3 has 12 amino acids. V shed 3 bases and J shed 6 bases, with 5 bases lying between them. CDR1 KGHDR and CDR2 SFDVKD come from the germline V gene.

V gene TRBV29-1 combines with J gene TRBJ2-1; TRBD2 aligns across 9 bases. CDR1 and CDR2 from the germline V gene are SQVTM and ANQGSEA. V lost 3 bases to trimming and J lost 4 bases; unmatched junction nucleotides: 7. The CDR3 consists of 15 residues. The CDR3 here is CSVDTVAGGYNEQFF. Written as DNA, the CDR3 is TGCAGCGTTGATACGGTTGCGGGAGGGTACAATGAGCAGTTCTTC.

The chain uses TRBV7-8 and TRBJ2-7; unclear D gene. V lost 1 base and J 4 bases, leaving 8 bases between the germline ends. The germline gives CDR1 SGHVS, CDR2 FQNEAQ. This CDR3 has 13 residues. The CDR3 nucleotides are TGTGCCAGCAGCTTAGACACCTTATACGAGCAGTACTTC. Its translation is CASSLDTLYEQYF.

The rearrangement links TRBV27 to TRBJ2-7; 11 nucleotides match TRBD2. There are 18 residues in the CDR3. In germline, CDR1 is MNHEY, CDR2 SMNVEV (reference sequence). With 3 bases clipped from V and 1 base from J, the junction kept 11 bases outside the gene matches. The CDR3 reads CASSFTPLLAGGSYEQYF. CDR3 nucleotide sequence: TGTGCCAGCAGTTTTACCCCCCTTCTAGCGGGAGGTTCCTACGAGCAGTACTTC.